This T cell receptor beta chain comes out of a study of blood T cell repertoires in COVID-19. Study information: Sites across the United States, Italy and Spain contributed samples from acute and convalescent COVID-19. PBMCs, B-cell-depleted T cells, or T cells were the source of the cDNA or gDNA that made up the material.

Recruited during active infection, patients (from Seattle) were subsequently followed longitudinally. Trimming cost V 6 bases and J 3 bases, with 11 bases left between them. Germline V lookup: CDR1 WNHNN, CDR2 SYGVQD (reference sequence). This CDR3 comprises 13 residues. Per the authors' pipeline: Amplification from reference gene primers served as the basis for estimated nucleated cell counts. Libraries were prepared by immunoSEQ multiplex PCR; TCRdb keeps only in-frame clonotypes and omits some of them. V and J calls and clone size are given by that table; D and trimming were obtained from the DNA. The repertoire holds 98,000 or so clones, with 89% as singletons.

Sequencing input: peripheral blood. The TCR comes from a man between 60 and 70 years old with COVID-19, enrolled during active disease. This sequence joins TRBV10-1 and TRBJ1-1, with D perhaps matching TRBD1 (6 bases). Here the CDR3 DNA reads TGCGCCAGCAGACAGGGCGGCGACACTGAAGCTTTCTTT. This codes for CASRQGGDTEAFF.